This T cell receptor beta chain was documented in a study of early T cells in non-severe SARS-CoV-2 infection. The TCR library protocol was used to attach unique molecular identifiers. These identifiers were attached to individual cDNA molecules. One entry per CDR3 protein, called by TCRdb with MiXCR from the 5' RACE reads. Of around 58,000 distinct CDR3 sequences in the sample, 4.9% were seen once. This clonotype occurred many times. Sample: whole blood. The sequence was obtained from an adult who was a healthcare worker with PCR-confirmed SARS-CoV-2 infection or an uninfected control (not recorded which).

This CDR3 reads CASSPPLDGFNSPLHF. Here the CDR3 DNA reads TGTGCCAGCTCACCACCCCTGGACGGCTTTAATTCACCCCTCCACTTT. This chain connects TRBV18 to TRBJ1-6; D is uncertain. Per the germline V gene, CDR1 is KGHSH and CDR2 is LQKENI. Trimming cost V 0 bases and J 6 bases, with 12 bases left between them. This CDR3 has 16 amino acids.